Each of the 15 T cell receptor beta chains below was sequenced from the same sample in a study of PD-1 blockade in classical Hodgkin lymphoma. As to time point: cycle 4 day 1 (C4D1), after more than 5 weeks of nivolumab. Following autologous stem cell transplantation, relapse occurred in every patient, and exposure to brentuximab vedotin varied. The method was immunoSEQ multiplex PCR; TCRdb's version includes in-frame clones alone and lacks a portion of them. This sample carries approximately 52,000 clones, around nine tenths of them seen once, and the ten largest clones take roughly 7%. Sample: peripheral blood mononuclear cells (PBMCs), taken before the fourth cycle of nivolumab. The source is a human donor with classical Hodgkin lymphoma.

This rearrangement joins TRBV6-1 to TRBJ2-7; D not resolved. Germline V gene data show CDR1 as MNHNS and CDR2 as SASEGT. The CDR3 totals 14 residues. V was cut by 3 bases and J by 2 bases, with 11 bases left in between. CDR3 bases: TGTGCCAGCAGTGAGGTCGACACTACCTACGAGCAGTACTTC. Its protein is CASSEVDTTYEQYF.

Only a few counts were recorded for this clone. The chain links TRBV28 to TRBJ2-1; a possible D gene is TRBD2 (5 bases). The CDR3 covers 14 residues. CDR1 is MDHEN and CDR2 is SYDVKM in the germline V gene. Trimming pared 5 bases from V and 4 bases from J, leaving 12 bases between. The chain's CDR3 is CASSPGGGYNEQFF. CDR3 sequence (DNA): TGTGCCAGCAGTCCCGGAGGTGGGTACAATGAGCAGTTCTTC.

The rearrangement uses TRBV6-4 and TRBJ2-3; 8 bases are a match to TRBD2. The junction had 7 bases not matched to a gene; V was cut back by 3 bases and J by 8 bases. The CDR3 spans 14 residues. CDR1 is MRHNA, CDR2 SNTAGT, per germline. In DNA form, the CDR3 reads TGTGCCAGCAGTGAAGACGGGAGGGCCGCTACGCAGTATTTT. Encoded protein: CASSEDGRAATQYF.

The chain employs TRBV5-1 and TRBJ2-5; 9 nucleotides match TRBD2. The V and J ends lost 5 bases and 5 bases, in that order; junction bases with no gene match: 10. There are 15 residues in the CDR3. Germline CDR1 SGHRS, CDR2 YFSETQ. The CDR3 DNA reads as TGCGCCAGCAGACCCTCCGCGGGAGGGCCCGAGACCCAGTACTTC. It specifies CASRPSAGGPETQYF.

The chain combines TRBV4-1 with TRBJ2-2; 8 bases line up with TRBD1. The germline gives CDR1 MGHRA, CDR2 YSYEKL. With V trimmed by 0 bases and J by 2 bases, 5 bases remained unmatched. The CDR3 is 17 amino acids. Here the CDR3 DNA reads TGCGCCAGCAGCCAAGATCGCCAGGGGGCTAACACCGGGGAGCTGTTTTTT. This translates into CASSQDRQGANTGELFF.

This clone was picked up a small number of times. The chain joins TRBV6-1 to TRBJ1-5; 9 bases line up with TRBD1. The CDR3 consists of 14 residues. Per germline, CDR1 MNHNS and CDR2 SASEGT. The V gene end was trimmed by 7 bases and the J gene end by 6 bases; junction bases not matched to a gene: 7. The CDR3 is CASTPTGGSQPQHF. The CDR3 DNA follows: TGTGCCAGCACCCCGACAGGGGGAAGTCAGCCCCAGCATTTT.

This clone has only a few counts. The genes are TRBV29-1 and TRBJ2-1, with D unclear. This CDR3 has 13 residues. Trimming shortened V by 2 bases and J by 5 bases, and 10 bases separated the two germline ends. The germline gives CDR1 SQVTM, CDR2 ANQGSEA. CDR3 sequence reads: CSVEKKRNNEQFF. The CDR3 DNA sequence: TGCAGCGTTGAAAAGAAGCGCAACAATGAGCAGTTCTTC.

CDR3 coding DNA: TGTGCCAGCAGAGACAGGGGTTACAACACCGGGGAGCTGTTTTTT. Translating gives CASRDRGYNTGELFF. V gene TRBV28 combines with J gene TRBJ2-2; 8 bases align to TRBD1. V shed 6 bases and J 2 bases; nucleotides not matched to a gene: 5. The CDR3 has 15 amino acids. Germline V gene lookup returns CDR1 MDHEN and CDR2 SYDVKM.

This clone was detected only once. The CDR3 loop is CASSTRAQQFF. The CDR3 DNA reads TGTGCCAGTAGTACCCGGGCCCAGCAGTTCTTC. The chain has TRBV19 and TRBJ2-1; D not certain. Trimming removed 4 bases at V and 11 bases at J, with 9 bases between. The CDR3 loop spans 11 amino acids. Germline V gene sequence: CDR1 LNHDA, CDR2 SQIVND (reference sequence).

The chain recombines TRBV11-2 with TRBJ1-1; TRBD1 matches at 7 bases. Germline V gene sequence: CDR1 SGHAT, CDR2 FQNNGV. V lost 1 base, J lost 5 bases, and 10 bases stayed unmatched. The CDR3 sequence is 16 residues long. The CDR3 loop is CASSLVFGQGDTEAFF. The CDR3 region has the DNA TGTGCCAGCAGCTTAGTATTCGGGCAGGGGGATACTGAAGCTTTCTTT. Together with reference TRBV11-2 and TRBJ1-1, the CDR3 gives the full variable domain: EAGVAQSPRYKIIEKRQSVAFWCNPISGHATLYWYQQILGQGPKLLIQFQNNGVVDDSQLPKDRFSAERLKGVDSTLKIQPAKLEDSAVYLCASSLVFGQGDTEAFFGQGTRLTVV.

V and J are TRBV5-4 and TRBJ2-7, with 7 bases matching TRBD1. The trim removed 4 bases at V and 5 bases at J, leaving 9 bases unmatched. This CDR3 has 14 residues. Germline V lookup: CDR1 SGHNT, CDR2 YYREEE (reference sequence). The CDR3 DNA reads as TGTGCCAGCAGCAAGACAGGGTTCCTCCACGAGCAGTACTTC. This gives the protein CASSKTGFLHEQYF.

The V gene is TRBV7-8, the J gene TRBJ2-1, with TRBD2 matching over 7 bases. This CDR3 region has 16 residues. In germline, CDR1 is SGHVS, CDR2 FQNEAQ. V was clipped by 6 bases and J by 3 bases; unmatched bases: 11. This chain's CDR3 is CASSPSGVGFYNEQFF. CDR3 sequence (DNA): TGTGCCAGCAGTCCGAGCGGGGTGGGTTTCTACAATGAGCAGTTCTTC.

This chain connects TRBV2 to TRBJ2-5; D ambiguous. With 6 bases removed from V and 7 bases from J, the gap between germline ends came to 15 bases. The CDR3 extends over 13 amino acids. Germline lookup yields CDR1 SNHLY and CDR2 FYNNEI. CDR3 DNA: TGTGCCAGCAGCCTCCCCGGGTCAGTGACCCAGTACTTC. Protein: CASSLPGSVTQYF. Drawing the rest from reference TRBV2 and TRBJ2-5, the complete variable domain is EPEVTQTPSHQVTQMGQEVILRCVPISNHLYFYWYRQILGQKVEFLVSFYNNEISEKSEIFDDQFSVERPDGSNFTLKIRSTKLEDSAMYFCASSLPGSVTQYFGPGTRLLVL.

V gene TRBV7-9 combines with J gene TRBJ2-1, with 8 bases fitting TRBD1. The CDR3 extends over 19 amino acids. Germline V CDR1 and CDR2: SEHNR, FQNEAQ (reference sequence). The V and J ends lost 0 bases and 6 bases, in that order; junction bases with no gene match: 16. The CDR3 here is CASSLAPGQGARKGNEQFF. CDR3 DNA sequence: TGTGCCAGCAGCTTAGCCCCCGGGCAGGGGGCGAGGAAGGGCAATGAGCAGTTCTTC.

This clone has a handful of counts. This chain uses TRBV7-6 with TRBJ2-1; 10 positions agree with TRBD2. The CDR3 extends over 14 amino acids. CDR1 is SGHVS, CDR2 FNYEAQ, per germline. The V and J ends lost 5 bases and 15 bases, in that order; junction bases with no gene match: 13. The CDR3, as DNA: TGTGCCAGCAGCCTGACTAGCGGGTCCTTTTATCTGTTCTTC. Its protein is CASSLTSGSFYLFF.